Listed below are T cell receptor beta chains from one sample, sequenced in a study of OX40 agonist ivuxolimab in advanced cancers. The repertoire was sequenced with immunoSEQ multiplex PCR; TCRdb's copy has only in-frame clones and lacks some. Here the sample spans about 24,000 clones, approximately 80% being singletons. Specimen: CD4+ or CD8+ T cells sorted from blood, collected in a trial of the OX40 agonist ivuxolimab. These receptors all come from an adult with an advanced solid tumor such as melanoma, head and neck, liver or kidney cancer. Both conserved end residues are part of each CDR3. A D gene is named only where the DNA matches it firmly. Some rows mark clone size as missing; the rest say once, few, many or name a class of expanded clone.

clone_size: few; v_call: TRBV5-4; j_call: TRBJ2-5; d_call: .; cdr3_aa: CASSFRGTRQETQYF; cdr3_nt: TGTGCCAGCAGCTTTAGGGGGACGCGGCAAGAGACCCAGTACTTC
clone_size: .; v_call: TRBV9; j_call: TRBJ2-5; d_call: TRBD2; cdr3_aa: CASSARTSPPETQYF; cdr3_nt: TGTGCCAGCAGCGCTAGGACTAGCCCCCCCGAGACCCAGTACTTC
clone_size: .; v_call: TRBV19; j_call: TRBJ1-1; d_call: .; cdr3_aa: CASSIGQANTEAFF; cdr3_nt: TGTGCCAGTAGTATAGGGCAGGCGAACACTGAAGCTTTCTTT
clone_size: .; v_call: TRBV6-5; j_call: TRBJ2-7; d_call: .; cdr3_aa: CASSGVYEQYF; cdr3_nt: TGTGCCAGCAGTGGGGTATACGAGCAGTACTTC
clone_size: .; v_call: TRBV5-4; j_call: TRBJ1-4; d_call: .; cdr3_aa: CASGQGNKNEKLFF; cdr3_nt: TGTGCCAGCGGGCAGGGGAATAAGAATGAAAAACTGTTTTTT
clone_size: few; v_call: TRBV7-9; j_call: TRBJ2-5; d_call: .; cdr3_aa: CASSLGAGSETQYF; cdr3_nt: TGTGCCAGCAGCTTAGGGGCGGGGTCGGAGACCCAGTACTTC
clone_size: .; v_call: TRBV27; j_call: TRBJ1-5; d_call: .; cdr3_aa: CASKARGIFNQPQHF; cdr3_nt: TGTGCCAGCAAGGCGCGGGGCATCTTCAATCAGCCCCAGCATTTT
clone_size: few; v_call: TRBV5-1; j_call: TRBJ2-5; d_call: TRBD2; cdr3_aa: CASSLTSGEGETQYF; cdr3_nt: TGCGCCAGCAGCTTGACTAGCGGGGAGGGAGAGACCCAGTACTTC
clone_size: .; v_call: TRBV25-1; j_call: TRBJ2-1; d_call: .; cdr3_aa: CASSEFGNNEQFF; cdr3_nt: TGTGCCAGCAGTGAATTCGGAAACAATGAGCAGTTCTTC
clone_size: .; v_call: TRBV9; j_call: TRBJ2-1; d_call: .; cdr3_aa: CASSVLGNEQFF; cdr3_nt: TGTGCCAGCAGCGTACTGGGCAATGAGCAGTTCTTC
clone_size: .; v_call: TRBV7-2; j_call: TRBJ2-5; d_call: .; cdr3_aa: CASTVGSGETQYF; cdr3_nt: TGTGCCAGCACCGTAGGGAGCGGAGAGACCCAGTACTTC
clone_size: .; v_call: TRBV7-8; j_call: TRBJ1-1; d_call: .; cdr3_aa: CASSLLGAAFF; cdr3_nt: TGTGCCAGCAGCTTGTTAGGGGCCGCTTTCTTT
clone_size: .; v_call: TRBV4-3; j_call: TRBJ2-2; d_call: TRBD1; cdr3_aa: CASSQGGQGANTGELFF; cdr3_nt: TGCGCCAGCAGCCAAGGAGGACAGGGGGCGAACACCGGGGAGCTGTTTTTT
clone_size: .; v_call: TRBV30; j_call: TRBJ2-7; d_call: .; cdr3_aa: CAWRYFDRPNYEQYF; cdr3_nt: TGTGCCTGGAGATACTTCGACAGGCCCAACTACGAGCAGTACTTC
clone_size: .; v_call: TRBV30; j_call: TRBJ2-7; d_call: .; cdr3_aa: CAWSDKGQYQYF; cdr3_nt: TGTGCCTGGAGCGACAAAGGACAGTATCAGTACTTC
clone_size: .; v_call: TRBV9; j_call: TRBJ2-1; d_call: TRBD1; cdr3_aa: CASSLGQGAYNEQFF; cdr3_nt: TGTGCCAGCAGCCTCGGACAGGGGGCTTACAATGAGCAGTTCTTC
clone_size: .; v_call: TRBV19; j_call: TRBJ1-1; d_call: .; cdr3_aa: CASSKGTEGREAFF; cdr3_nt: TGTGCCAGTAGTAAGGGGACGGAGGGGAGGGAAGCTTTCTTT
clone_size: .; v_call: TRBV19; j_call: TRBJ1-2; d_call: .; cdr3_aa: CASSITATLRGYTF; cdr3_nt: TGTGCCAGTAGTATTACGGCCACCCTCCGTGGCTACACCTTC
clone_size: once; v_call: TRBV28; j_call: TRBJ1-2; d_call: .; cdr3_aa: CASSATGGGYTF; cdr3_nt: TGTGCCAGCAGTGCAACAGGCGGCGGCTACACCTTC
clone_size: .; v_call: TRBV19; j_call: TRBJ1-5; d_call: .; cdr3_aa: CASSGRISNQPQHF; cdr3_nt: TGTGCCAGTAGCGGACGGATTAGCAATCAGCCCCAGCATTTT
clone_size: .; v_call: TRBV30; j_call: TRBJ1-2; d_call: .; cdr3_aa: CAWSRAGINYGYTF; cdr3_nt: TGTGCCTGGAGTAGGGCAGGGATTAACTATGGCTACACCTTC
clone_size: .; v_call: TRBV28; j_call: TRBJ1-2; d_call: TRBD1; cdr3_aa: CASSPPGQGIYGYTF; cdr3_nt: TGTGCCAGCAGTCCTCCGGGACAGGGTATCTATGGCTACACCTTC
clone_size: .; v_call: TRBV28; j_call: TRBJ2-7; d_call: TRBD2; cdr3_aa: CASSFQGSGASYEQYF; cdr3_nt: TGTGCCAGCAGTTTTCAGGGTAGCGGGGCCTCCTACGAGCAGTACTTC
clone_size: .; v_call: TRBV18; j_call: TRBJ2-1; d_call: .; cdr3_aa: CASSPGGPYNEQFF; cdr3_nt: TGTGCCAGCTCACCCGGGGGGCCGTACAATGAGCAGTTCTTC
clone_size: .; v_call: TRBV18; j_call: TRBJ2-2; d_call: .; cdr3_aa: CASSRRTANTGELFF; cdr3_nt: TGTGCCAGCTCACGGCGAACAGCTAACACCGGGGAGCTGTTTTTT
clone_size: .; v_call: TRBV7-8; j_call: TRBJ1-2; d_call: .; cdr3_aa: CASSFGYVGQGYGYTF; cdr3_nt: TGTGCCAGCAGCTTCGGTTATGTCGGGCAGGGCTATGGCTACACCTTC
clone_size: once; v_call: TRBV5-1; j_call: TRBJ2-6; d_call: TRBD1; cdr3_aa: CASSSTGVGANVLTF; cdr3_nt: TGCGCCAGCAGCTCAACAGGGGTCGGGGCCAACGTCCTGACTTTC
clone_size: .; v_call: TRBV28; j_call: TRBJ1-2; d_call: .; cdr3_aa: CASRSTDGLGGYTF; cdr3_nt: TGTGCCAGCAGATCCACCGACGGACTCGGAGGCTACACCTTC
clone_size: .; v_call: TRBV9; j_call: TRBJ1-3; d_call: TRBD1; cdr3_aa: CASSSGGSGNTIYF; cdr3_nt: TGTGCCAGCAGCTCAGGGGGCTCTGGAAACACCATATATTTT
clone_size: .; v_call: TRBV5-1; j_call: TRBJ2-1; d_call: .; cdr3_aa: CASSPAGPRNEQFF; cdr3_nt: TGCGCCAGCAGCCCGGCGGGACCTAGAAATGAGCAGTTCTTC
clone_size: .; v_call: TRBV16; j_call: TRBJ1-6; d_call: TRBD1; cdr3_aa: CASSLTGTGVSPLHF; cdr3_nt: TGTGCCAGCAGCCTCACTGGGACAGGAGTTTCACCCCTCCACTTT
clone_size: .; v_call: TRBV28; j_call: TRBJ1-2; d_call: .; cdr3_aa: CASTSRGYYGYTF; cdr3_nt: TGTGCCAGCACCTCCCGCGGGTACTATGGCTACACCTTC
clone_size: .; v_call: TRBV5-1; j_call: TRBJ2-7; d_call: TRBD2; cdr3_aa: CASSLWGTSGGPTYEQYF; cdr3_nt: TGCGCCAGCAGCTTGTGGGGGACTAGCGGGGGCCCCACCTACGAGCAGTACTTC
clone_size: few; v_call: TRBV10-3; j_call: TRBJ1-1; d_call: .; cdr3_aa: CATTRDMNTEAFF; cdr3_nt: TGTGCCACAACCCGTGATATGAACACTGAAGCTTTCTTT
clone_size: .; v_call: TRBV6-6; j_call: TRBJ1-6; d_call: .; cdr3_aa: CASSYGTKNNSPLHF; cdr3_nt: TGTGCCAGCAGTTACGGGACAAAAAATAATTCACCCCTCCACTTT
clone_size: few; v_call: TRBV27; j_call: TRBJ1-4; d_call: .; cdr3_aa: CASTPAGRLNEKLFF; cdr3_nt: TGTGCCAGCACACCGGCGGGACGGCTCAATGAAAAACTGTTTTTT